This T cell receptor beta chain is from a study of CD8+ T cells in alopecia areata. The V gene lost 4 bases and the J gene lost 8 bases, with 20 bases spanning the gap. Germline V CDR1 and CDR2: KGHSH, LQKENI. The CDR3 covers 15 residues. RNA extraction was followed by reverse transcription into cDNA, which acted as the sequencing template. Assay used: immunoSEQ multiplex PCR; TCRdb lists only in-frame clones, some missing. The sample consists of roughly 150,000 clones, more than 55% of them appearing once. The TCR comes from a human donor in good health. The genes are TRBV18 and TRBJ1-2; D remains unclear. The sequenced sample consisted of CD8+ T cells sorted from blood. The CDR3 protein is CASSLSVTAPDGYTF. CDR3 nucleotide sequence: TGTGCCAGCTCACTGTCGGTGACGGCCCCAGACGGCTACACCTTC.